This record concerns one TCR beta chain sequence. Repertoires were generated with immunoSEQ multiplex PCR, while TCRdb's copy carries only in-frame clones and drops some. The repertoire holds 350,000 to 400,000 clones, about 88% seen once, with 3.5% in the top ten. This sample was included in a study of Ad26.COV2.S vaccination and SARS-CoV-2 variants. Study as a whole: Within the COV1001 Ad26.COV2.S trial arm, the donor was enrolled. Doses of Ad26.COV2.S were injected into muscle once or twice, 56 days apart.

V dropped 4 bases and J dropped 8 bases, with 14 bases sitting between them. Germline values: CDR1 SGHDN, CDR2 FVKESK. CDR3 size: 14 residues. This sample's treatment: some 19 received Ad26.COV2.S at low or high dose, single or two shots; several received placebo; per-sample allocation not given. The study sampled participants on day 63 after the first vaccine or placebo injection. In Boston, an adult donor aged 18-55 years took part. Expression of Wuhan-strain SARS-CoV-2 spike came from the Ad26 vector that formed the vaccine. The TCR sequence derives from a person aged 18-65 years who received the Ad26.COV2.S COVID-19 vaccine or a placebo. The gene calls are TRBV14 and TRBJ2-2; perhaps TRBD1 as D (5 bases). The sequencing used peripheral blood, collected in a trial of Ad26.COV2.S vaccine versus placebo. This CDR3 is CASSPNLQAGELFF. CDR3 nucleotides: TGTGCCAGCAGCCCCAACCTACAGGCTGGGGAGCTGTTTTTT.